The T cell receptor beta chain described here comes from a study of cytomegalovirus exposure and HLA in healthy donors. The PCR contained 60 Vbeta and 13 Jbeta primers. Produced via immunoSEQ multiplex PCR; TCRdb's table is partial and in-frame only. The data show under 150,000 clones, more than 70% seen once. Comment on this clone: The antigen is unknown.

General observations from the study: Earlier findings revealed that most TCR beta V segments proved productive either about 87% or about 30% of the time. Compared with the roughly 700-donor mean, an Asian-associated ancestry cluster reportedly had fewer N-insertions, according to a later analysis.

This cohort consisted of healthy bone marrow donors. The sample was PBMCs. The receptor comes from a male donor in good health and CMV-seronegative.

CDR3 sequence reads: CASSIQGGDTEAFF. The DNA of the CDR3 is TGTGCCAGCAGCATACAGGGGGGGGATACTGAAGCTTTCTTT. The rearrangement joins TRBV7-2 to TRBJ1-1, with 8 nucleotides matching TRBD1. Germline V CDR1 and CDR2: SGHTA, FQGNSA. The CDR3 runs 14 residues. V trimming: 5 bases; J trimming: 5 bases; junction bases outside the gene matches: 7. The complete variable domain, with remaining parts taken from reference TRBV7-2 and TRBJ1-1, reads GAGVSQSPSNKVTEKGKDVELRCDPISGHTALYWYRQSLGQGLEFLIYFQGNSAPDKSGLPSDRFSAERTGGSVSTLTIQRTQQEDSAVYLCASSIQGGDTEAFFGQGTRLTVV.